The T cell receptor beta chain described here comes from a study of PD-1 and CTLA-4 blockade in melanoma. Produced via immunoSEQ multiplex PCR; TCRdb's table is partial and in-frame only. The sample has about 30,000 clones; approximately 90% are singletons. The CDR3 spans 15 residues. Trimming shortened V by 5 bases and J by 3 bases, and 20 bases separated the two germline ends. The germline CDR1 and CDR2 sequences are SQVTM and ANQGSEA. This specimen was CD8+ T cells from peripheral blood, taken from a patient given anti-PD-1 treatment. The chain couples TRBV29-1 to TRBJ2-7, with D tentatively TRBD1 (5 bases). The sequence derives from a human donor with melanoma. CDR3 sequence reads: CSVSLPDKGFYEQYF. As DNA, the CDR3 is TGCAGCGTTAGCCTCCCGGACAAAGGTTTCTACGAGCAGTACTTC.